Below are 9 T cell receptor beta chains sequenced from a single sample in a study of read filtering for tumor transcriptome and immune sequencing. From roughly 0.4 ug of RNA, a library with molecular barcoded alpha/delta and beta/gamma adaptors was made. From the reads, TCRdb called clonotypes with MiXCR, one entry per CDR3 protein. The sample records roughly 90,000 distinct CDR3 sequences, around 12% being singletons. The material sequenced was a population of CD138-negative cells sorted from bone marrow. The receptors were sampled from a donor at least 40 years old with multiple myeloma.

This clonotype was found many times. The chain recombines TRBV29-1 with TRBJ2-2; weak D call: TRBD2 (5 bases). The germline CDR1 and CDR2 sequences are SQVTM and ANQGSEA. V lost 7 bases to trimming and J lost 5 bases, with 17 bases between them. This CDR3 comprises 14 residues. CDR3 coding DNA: TGCAGCGCTCGATTCGTAGGAGGAACCGGGGAGCTGTTTTTT. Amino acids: CSARFVGGTGELFF.

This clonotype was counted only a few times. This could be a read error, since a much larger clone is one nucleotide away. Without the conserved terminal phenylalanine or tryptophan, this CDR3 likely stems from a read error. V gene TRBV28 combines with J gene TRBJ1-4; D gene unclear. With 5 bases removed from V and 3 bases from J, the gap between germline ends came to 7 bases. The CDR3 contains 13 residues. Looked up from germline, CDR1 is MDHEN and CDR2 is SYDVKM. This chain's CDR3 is CASSIVPNEKLFS. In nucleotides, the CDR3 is TGTGCCAGCAGTATAGTTCCTAATGAAAAACTGTTTTCT.

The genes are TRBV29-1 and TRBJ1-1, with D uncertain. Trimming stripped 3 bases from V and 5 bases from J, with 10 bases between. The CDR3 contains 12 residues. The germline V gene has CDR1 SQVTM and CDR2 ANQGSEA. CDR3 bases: TGCAGCGTTGATCGTGGGGAAACTGAAGCTTTCTTT. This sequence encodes CSVDRGETEAFF.

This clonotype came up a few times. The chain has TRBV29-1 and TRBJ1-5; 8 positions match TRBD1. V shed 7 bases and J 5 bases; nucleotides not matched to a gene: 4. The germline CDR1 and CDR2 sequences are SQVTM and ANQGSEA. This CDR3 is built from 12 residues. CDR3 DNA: TGCAGCGCCGGACAGGGCGATCAGCCCCAGCATTTT. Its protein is CSAGQGDQPQHF. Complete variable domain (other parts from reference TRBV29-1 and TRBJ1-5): SAVISQKPSRDICQRGTSLTIQCQVDSQVTMMFWYRQQPGQSLTLIATANQGSEATYESGFVIDKFPISRPNLTFSTLTVSNMSPEDSSIYLCSAGQGDQPQHFGDGTRLSIL.

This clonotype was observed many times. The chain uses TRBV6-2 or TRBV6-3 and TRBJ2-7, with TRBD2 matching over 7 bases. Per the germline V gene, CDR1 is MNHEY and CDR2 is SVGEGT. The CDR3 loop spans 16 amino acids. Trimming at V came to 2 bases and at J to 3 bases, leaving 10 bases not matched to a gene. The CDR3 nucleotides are TGTGCCAGCAGTTACGTGAGCGGGGCCTTTCGCTACGAGCAGTACTTC. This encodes CASSYVSGAFRYEQYF.

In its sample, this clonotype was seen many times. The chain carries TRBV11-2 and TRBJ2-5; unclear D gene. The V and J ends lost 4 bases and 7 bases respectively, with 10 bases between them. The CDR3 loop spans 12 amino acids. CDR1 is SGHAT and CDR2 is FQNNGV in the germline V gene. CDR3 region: CASSSDRRTQYF. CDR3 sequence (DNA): TGTGCCAGCAGCTCCGATAGGCGGACCCAGTACTTC.

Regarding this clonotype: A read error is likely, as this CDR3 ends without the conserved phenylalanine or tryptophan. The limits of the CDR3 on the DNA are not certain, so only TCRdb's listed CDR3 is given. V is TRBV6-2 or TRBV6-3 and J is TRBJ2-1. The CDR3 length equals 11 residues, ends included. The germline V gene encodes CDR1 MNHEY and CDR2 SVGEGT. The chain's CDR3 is CASSEADEQLS.

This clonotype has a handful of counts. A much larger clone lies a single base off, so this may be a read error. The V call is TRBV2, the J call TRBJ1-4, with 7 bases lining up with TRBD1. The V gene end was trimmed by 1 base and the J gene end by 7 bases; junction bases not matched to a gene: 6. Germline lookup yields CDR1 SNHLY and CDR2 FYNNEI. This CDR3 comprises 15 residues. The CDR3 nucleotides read TGTGCCAGCAGTGAAGAGACAGGGTTGGTTGAAAAACTGTTTTTT. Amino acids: CASSEETGLVEKLFF.

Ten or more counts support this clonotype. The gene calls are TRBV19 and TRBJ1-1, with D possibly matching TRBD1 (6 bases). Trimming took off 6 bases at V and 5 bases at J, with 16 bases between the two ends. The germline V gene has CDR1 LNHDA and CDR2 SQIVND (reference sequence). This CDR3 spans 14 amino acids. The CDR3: CASRPDSLRTEAFF. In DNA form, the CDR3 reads TGTGCCAGTAGACCGGACAGTCTGAGGACTGAAGCTTTCTTT.